This is a list of T cell receptor beta chains from one sample in a study of graft-versus-host responses after intestinal transplantation. These TCRs' antigens remain unknown. This table comes from immunoSEQ multiplex PCR, and its TCRdb copy is limited to in-frame clones, with some not included. This sample yields around 77,000 clones, of which just under 95% are seen a single time; about 0.53% belongs to the top ten. The specimen comprised unstimulated CD8+ T cells sorted from spleen or lymph node cells, sampled before intestinal transplant. Every receptor here comes from a human donor who received an intestinal transplant. CDR3s include the opening cysteine and the closing phenylalanine or tryptophan. The D gene is left open where the match is weak. Rows may omit the clone size; those that give it use once, few, many or a size class.

D | size | J | V | DNA | CDR3
. | . | TRBJ2-1 | TRBV6-6 | TGTGCCAGCAGTTACCCACCCCTCTTC | CASSYPPLF
TRBD2 | . | TRBJ2-1 | TRBV7-9 | TGTGCCAGCAGCCTGGAGCGGGAGGCCTCCTACAATGAGCAGTTCTTC | CASSLEREASYNEQFF
TRBD2 | . | TRBJ2-1 | TRBV27 | TGTGCCAGCAGTTCCTTTACCAGCGGGAGGGTGGTAGGCAATGAGCAGTTCTTC | CASSSFTSGRVVGNEQFF
TRBD1 | . | TRBJ2-6 | TRBV7-6 | TGTGCCAGCAGTAAATACCCCGAGGCAGGGGGCTCTGGGGCCAACGTCCTGACTTTC | CASSKYPEAGGSGANVLTF
. | . | TRBJ2-2 | TRBV7-3 | TGTGCCAGCAGCTTAACGTGGACCACCGGGGAGCTGTTTTTT | CASSLTWTTGELFF
. | . | TRBJ1-5 | TRBV21-1 | TGTGCCAGCAGCAAGAACGGAACCCGGACAGGAGGGGAGAATCAGCCCCAGCATTTT | CASSKNGTRTGGENQPQHF
. | . | TRBJ2-7 | TRBV5-6 | TGTGCCAGCAGCTTCAGGGTCATTGGCTACGAGCAGTACTTC | CASSFRVIGYEQYF
. | . | TRBJ2-3 | TRBV27 | TGTGCCAGCAGTTTAAGCCCAGGGTCCTTAACAGATACGCAGTATTTT | CASSLSPGSLTDTQYF
. | . | TRBJ1-1 | TRBV5-6 | TGTGCCAGCAGCTTGGGGGCGGCGAACACTGAAGCTTTCTTT | CASSLGAANTEAFF
. | . | TRBJ1-2 | TRBV7-8 | TGTGCCAGCAGCTTAACATGGGCTAACTATGGCTACACCTTC | CASSLTWANYGYTF
. | . | TRBJ2-7 | TRBV7-6 | TGTGCCAGCAGCTCCTTGTCGGAGGGTGGGTACGAGCAGTACTTC | CASSSLSEGGYEQYF
TRBD1 | . | TRBJ2-1 | TRBV11-3 | TGTGCCAGCAGCCTCTCGCTGGGACAGGGCTTTCACAATGAGCAGTTCTTC | CASSLSLGQGFHNEQFF
TRBD2 | once | TRBJ2-7 | TRBV27 | TGTGCCAGCAGTCCCTCACTAGCGGGGCGTTCCTACGAGCAGTACTTC | CASSPSLAGRSYEQYF
TRBD1 | . | TRBJ1-1 | TRBV5-4 | TGTGCCAGCAGCTTGGGGACAGGGGTTGAAGCTTTCTTT | CASSLGTGVEAFF
. | . | TRBJ2-1 | TRBV13 | TGTGCCAGCAGCAAGTCGGGAGCTGAGCAGTTCTTC | CASSKSGAEQFF
TRBD1 | . | TRBJ2-1 | TRBV27 | TGTGCCAGCAGTTTCGGAAGACAGGGTAATATAAGGAATGAGCAGCTCTTC | CASSFGRQGNIRNEQLF
. | . | TRBJ1-5 | TRBV19 | TGTGCCAGTAGTATGCAGGGTACGGCCCAGCATTTT | CASSMQGTAQHF
. | . | TRBJ1-2 | TRBV30 | TGTGCCTGGAGTGTACTCTCAGGGACGTTAGATGGCTACACCTTC | CAWSVLSGTLDGYTF
. | . | TRBJ2-5 | TRBV29-1 | TGCAGCGCCGTCCGGGACTGGCAAGAGACCCAGTACTTC | CSAVRDWQETQYF
TRBD1 | once | TRBJ1-2 | TRBV9 | TGTGCCAGCAGCGGAGGACAGGGGGCGAACTATGGCTACACCTTC | CASSGGQGANYGYTF
. | . | TRBJ1-1 | TRBV25-1 | TGTGCCAGCAGTGAATCTGGGACTGGGCCCACTGAAGCTTTCTTT | CASSESGTGPTEAFF
TRBD2 | . | TRBJ2-1 | TRBV27 | TGTGCCAGCAGTTTAACGGGGGGGGACAATGAGCAGTTCTTC | CASSLTGGDNEQFF
. | . | TRBJ2-7 | TRBV27 | TGTGCCAGCTGGGGGGTCCCCTACGAGCAGTACTTC | CASWGVPYEQYF
. | . | TRBJ2-1 | TRBV28 | TGTGCCAGCAGCCTACCTGTAGCGGATATCTACAATGAGCAGTTCTTC | CASSLPVADIYNEQFF
. | . | TRBJ2-2 | TRBV15 | TGTGCCACCAGCAGGGGTGACGGAATAACCTCCCGGGGCACCGGGGAGCTGTTTTTT | CATSRGDGITSRGTGELFF
. | . | TRBJ2-7 | TRBV6-5 | TGTGCCAGCAGTTATAGCGGCAACAACGAGCAGTACTTC | CASSYSGNNEQYF
TRBD2 | once | TRBJ2-1 | TRBV5-4 | TGTGCCAGCAGCTTGTGGATGCGGGAGGATGAGCAGTTCTTC | CASSLWMREDEQFF
. | . | TRBJ2-7 | TRBV7-8 | TGTGCCAGCAGCTTAATGCCATTCCCCTCCTACGAGCAGTACTTC | CASSLMPFPSYEQYF
. | few | TRBJ2-3 | TRBV11-1 | TGTGCCAGCAGCTCTGGGGGAAGCACAGATACGCAGTATTTT | CASSSGGSTDTQYF
TRBD1 | . | TRBJ2-3 | TRBV5-4 | TGTGCCAGCAGCTCCTGGGACAGGGGGCAGGTAGATACGCAGTATTTT | CASSSWDRGQVDTQYF
TRBD2 | . | TRBJ2-2 | TRBV5-1 | TGCGCCAGCAGATTAGCGGGAGCCACCGGGGAGCTGTTTTTT | CASRLAGATGELFF
. | . | TRBJ2-7 | TRBV6-6 | TGTGCCAGCAGTTATGTTTCCGAGGGGGACTACGAGCAGTACTTC | CASSYVSEGDYEQYF
. | . | TRBJ2-5 | TRBV28 | TGTGCCAGCAGTTCTACCTATCAGACGAGACCAGGGCAAGAGACCCAGTACTTC | CASSSTYQTRPGQETQYF
. | . | TRBJ2-5 | TRBV13 | TGTGCCAGCAGCTTAAAGAGGCTAGAAGAGACCCAGTACTTC | CASSLKRLEETQYF
. | . | TRBJ2-1 | TRBV27 | TGTGCCAGCAGTAACGGGGTGGAGCAGTTCTTC | CASSNGVEQFF
TRBD1 | . | TRBJ2-7 | TRBV7-9 | TGTGCCAGCAGCGGATTTTTGGACAGGGCTTCCTACGAGCAGTACTTC | CASSGFLDRASYEQYF
. | . | TRBJ2-7 | TRBV11-2 | TGTGCCAGCAGCGTAATCAGGGGTTCGGGAGAGCAGTACTTC | CASSVIRGSGEQYF
TRBD2 | . | TRBJ2-7 | TRBV6-6 | TGTGCCAGCAGTTACCAGCGGGAGGGCCGATACGAGCAGTACTTC | CASSYQREGRYEQYF
. | . | TRBJ2-7 | TRBV11-2 | TGTGCCAGCAGCTTAGAACTAGGGTACGAGCAGTACTTC | CASSLELGYEQYF
TRBD1 | once | TRBJ2-7 | TRBV4-1 | TGCGCCAGCAGCACCGGACAGGGGTCAAACGAGCAGTACTTC | CASSTGQGSNEQYF
TRBD1 | . | TRBJ1-1 | TRBV6-6 | TGTGCCAGCAGTTCAGGGGGCCCGAACACTGAAGCTTTCTTT | CASSSGGPNTEAFF
. | . | TRBJ1-6 | TRBV7-6 | TGTGCCAGCAGCTTAGACAGCCAGGGATTGGATTCACCCCTCCACTTT | CASSLDSQGLDSPLHF
. | . | TRBJ2-7 | TRBV29-1 | TGCAGCGTTGAAGATGCGGGGAAACGTCGCTTC | CSVEDAGKRRF
TRBD1 | . | TRBJ2-7 | TRBV4-1 | TGCGCCAGCAGCCTATCAGGGGGCTCAACCTACGAGCAGTACTTC | CASSLSGGSTYEQYF
. | . | TRBJ2-2 | TRBV28 | TGTGCCAGCAGTTTAGGGCCGTCCACCGGGGAGCTGTTTTTT | CASSLGPSTGELFF
. | . | TRBJ1-1 | TRBV5-1 | TGCGCCAGCAGGCGAGAGGTTGGGGCGATGAACACTGAAGCTTTCTTT | CASRREVGAMNTEAFF
. | once | TRBJ1-1 | TRBV7-9 | TGTGCCAGCAGCTTGGACATGAACACTGAAGCTTTCTTT | CASSLDMNTEAFF
TRBD2 | . | TRBJ2-7 | TRBV9 | TGTGCCAGCAGCCGGGGACTAGCGACCTACGAGCAGTACTTC | CASSRGLATYEQYF
. | . | TRBJ2-6 | TRBV11-2 | TGTGCCAGCAGCTTAGCGGGGACCTGGAGCTCTGGGGCCAACGTCCTGACTTTC | CASSLAGTWSSGANVLTF
. | . | TRBJ1-1 | TRBV5-1 | TGCGCCAGCAGCTTGCAGGGGTCCCCTATCGCGGTGGGGACTGAAGCTTTCTTT | CASSLQGSPIAVGTEAFF
. | . | TRBJ2-1 | TRBV27 | TGTGCCAGCAGTTCCGGGGGCAATGAGCAGTTCTTC | CASSSGGNEQFF